This record covers a single TCR beta chain. Its antigen is not known. The trim removed 0 bases at V and 4 bases at J, leaving 2 bases unmatched. The CDR3 runs to 14 residues. Looked up from germline, CDR1 is SGHRS and CDR2 is YFSETQ. The entry originates in a study of OX40 agonist ivuxolimab in advanced cancers. Libraries were prepared by immunoSEQ multiplex PCR; TCRdb keeps only in-frame clonotypes and omits some of them. The data hold 35,000 to 40,000 clones, with approximately 84% observed a single time. General study results and limits: At 0.1 to 3.0 mg/kg, clonal expansion of CD4+ and CD8+ blood T cells had occurred by week 6.

Sampled blood was obtained at baseline, cycle 4 day 1, and cycle 7 day 1. The sample consisted of CD4+ or CD8+ T cells sorted from blood, taken in a trial of the OX40 agonist ivuxolimab. V usage is TRBV5-1 and J usage is TRBJ2-3, with 7 bases lining up with TRBD1. The receptor was derived from an adult with an advanced solid tumor such as melanoma, head and neck, liver or kidney cancer. Here the CDR3 DNA reads TGCGCCAGCAGCTTGGGGCAGGGGGCAGATACGCAGTATTTT. Translated, it gives CASSLGQGADTQYF.